This T cell receptor (beta chain) was found in a study of blood T cell repertoires in COVID-19. At the level of the study: COVID-19 samples, acute and convalescent, were from the United States, Italy and Spain. PBMCs, B-cell-depleted T cells, or T cells were the source of the cDNA or gDNA that made up the material.

This clone appeared a single time. The germline V and J ends were trimmed by 7 bases and 9 bases, with 17 bases remaining between them. Germline V gene sequence: CDR1 SNHLY, CDR2 FYNNEI. This CDR3 region has 13 residues. How the authors handled the data: Researchers report that nucleated cell counts were estimated from reference gene primer amplification. Assay used: immunoSEQ multiplex PCR; TCRdb lists only in-frame clones, some missing. V, J and clone size reflect that table, while D and trimming were determined from the DNA. The table shows 200,000 to 250,000 clones, with 60% to 85% occurring only once.

The chain employs TRBV2 and TRBJ2-3; weak D call: TRBD2 (7 bases). This receptor was taken from a woman in her sixties or seventies with acute or convalescent COVID-19. The sequenced sample consisted of peripheral blood. In nucleotides, the CDR3 is TGTGCCAGCACAAGTCGGGGGGCTCGCACGCAGTATTTT. Residues: CASTSRGARTQYF.